The source of this TCR beta chain is a study of blood T cell repertoires in COVID-19. As for the study in general: PBMCs, B-cell-depleted T cells, or T cells were the source of the cDNA or gDNA that made up the material.

Original methodology: Amplification with reference gene primers provided the estimates of nucleated cell counts. Sequencing was performed with immunoSEQ multiplex PCR; in TCRdb, only in-frame clones are kept and a portion is missing. Clone size and the V and J calls come from that table; the DNA yielded D and trimming. This repertoire shows under 150,000 clones, 84% found once; its top ten account for 15% to 20%. CDR3 length: 15 amino acids. The trim removed 6 bases at V and 3 bases at J, leaving 6 bases unmatched. Germline V gives CDR1 SGHNT, CDR2 YYREEE (reference sequence). The table lists this clone with a count of one.

The chain uses TRBV5-4 and TRBJ2-3; 11 bases match TRBD2. Sequencing was carried out using peripheral blood. This TCR was recovered from a woman older than 75 with acute or convalescent COVID-19. DNA of the CDR3: TGTGCCAGCAACAAAGGGACTAGCGGTACAGATACGCAGTATTTT. It translates to CASNKGTSGTDTQYF.